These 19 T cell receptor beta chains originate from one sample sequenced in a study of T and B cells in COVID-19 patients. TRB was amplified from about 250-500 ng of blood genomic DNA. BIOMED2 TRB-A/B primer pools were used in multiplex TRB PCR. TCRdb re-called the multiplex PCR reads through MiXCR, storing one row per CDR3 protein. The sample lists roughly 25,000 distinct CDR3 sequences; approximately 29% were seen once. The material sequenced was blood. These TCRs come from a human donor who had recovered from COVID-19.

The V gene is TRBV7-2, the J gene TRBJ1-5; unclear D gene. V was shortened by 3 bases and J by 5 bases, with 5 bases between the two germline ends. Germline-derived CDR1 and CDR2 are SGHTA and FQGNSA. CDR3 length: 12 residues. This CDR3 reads CASSFGDQPQHF. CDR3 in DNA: TGTGCCAGCAGCTTTGGTGATCAGCCCCAGCATTTT.

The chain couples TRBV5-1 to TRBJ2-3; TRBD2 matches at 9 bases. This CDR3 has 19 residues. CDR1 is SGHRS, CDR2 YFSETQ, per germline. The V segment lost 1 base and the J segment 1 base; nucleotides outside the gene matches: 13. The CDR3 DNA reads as TGCGCCAGCAGCTTGAGTGGCGGGAGGGCCTTTATGGGCACAGATACGCAGTATTTT. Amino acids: CASSLSGGRAFMGTDTQYF.

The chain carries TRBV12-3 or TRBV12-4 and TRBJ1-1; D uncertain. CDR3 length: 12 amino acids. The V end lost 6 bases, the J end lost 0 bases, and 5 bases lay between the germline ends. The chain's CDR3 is CASRPMNTEAFF. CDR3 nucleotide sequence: TGTGCCAGCAGACCAATGAACACTGAAGCTTTCTTT.

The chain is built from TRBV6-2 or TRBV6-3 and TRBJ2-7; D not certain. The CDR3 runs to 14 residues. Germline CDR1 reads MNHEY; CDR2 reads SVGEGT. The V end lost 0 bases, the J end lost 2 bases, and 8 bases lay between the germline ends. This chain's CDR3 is CASSYSNGPYEQYF. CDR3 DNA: TGTGCCAGCAGTTACTCTAACGGGCCCTACGAGCAGTACTTC.

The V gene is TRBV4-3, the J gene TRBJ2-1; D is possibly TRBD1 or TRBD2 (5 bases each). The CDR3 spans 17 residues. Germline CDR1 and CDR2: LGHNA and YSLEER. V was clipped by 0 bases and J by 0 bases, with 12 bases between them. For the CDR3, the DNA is TGCGCCAGCAGCCAAGAAGTGGGGACCCCCTCCTACAATGAGCAGTTCTTC. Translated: CASSQEVGTPSYNEQFF.

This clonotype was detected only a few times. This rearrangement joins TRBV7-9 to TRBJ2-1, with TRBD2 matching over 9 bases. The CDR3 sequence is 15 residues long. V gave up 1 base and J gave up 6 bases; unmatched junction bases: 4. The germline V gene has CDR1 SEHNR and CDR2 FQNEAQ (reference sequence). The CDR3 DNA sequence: TGTGCCAGCAGCTTAGAGGGCGGGGGGGTCAATGAGCAGTTCTTC. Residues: CASSLEGGGVNEQFF.

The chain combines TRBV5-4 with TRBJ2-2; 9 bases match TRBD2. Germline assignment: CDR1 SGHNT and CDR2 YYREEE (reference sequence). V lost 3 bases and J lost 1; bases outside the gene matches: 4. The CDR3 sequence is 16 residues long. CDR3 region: CASSWGAGGNTGELFF. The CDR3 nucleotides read TGTGCCAGCAGCTGGGGAGCGGGGGGGAACACCGGGGAGCTGTTTTTT.

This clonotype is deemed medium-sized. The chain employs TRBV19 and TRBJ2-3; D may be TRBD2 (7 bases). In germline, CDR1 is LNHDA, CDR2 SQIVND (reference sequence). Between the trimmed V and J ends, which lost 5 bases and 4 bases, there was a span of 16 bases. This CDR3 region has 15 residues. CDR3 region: CASSARGRGPDTQYF. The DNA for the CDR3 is TGTGCCAGTAGTGCACGGGGGCGGGGGCCAGATACGCAGTATTTT. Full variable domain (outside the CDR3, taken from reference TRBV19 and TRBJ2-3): DGGITQSPKYLFRKEGQNVTLSCEQNLNHDAMYWYRQDPGQGLRLIYYSQIVNDFQKGDIAEGYSVSREKKESFPLTVTSAQKNPTAFYLCASSARGRGPDTQYFGPGTRLTVL.

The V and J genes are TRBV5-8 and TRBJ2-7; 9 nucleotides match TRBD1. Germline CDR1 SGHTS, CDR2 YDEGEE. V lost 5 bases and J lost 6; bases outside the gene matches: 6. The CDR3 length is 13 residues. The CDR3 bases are TGTGCCAGCAGTGGGGGACAGGGCCTCGAGCAGTACTTC. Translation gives CASSGGQGLEQYF.

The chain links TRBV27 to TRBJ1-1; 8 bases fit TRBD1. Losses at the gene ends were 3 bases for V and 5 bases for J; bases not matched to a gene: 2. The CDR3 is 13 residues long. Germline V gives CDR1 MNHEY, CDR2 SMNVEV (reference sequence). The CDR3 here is CASSFRQGTEAFF. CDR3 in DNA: TGTGCCAGCAGTTTCCGACAGGGGACTGAAGCTTTCTTT.

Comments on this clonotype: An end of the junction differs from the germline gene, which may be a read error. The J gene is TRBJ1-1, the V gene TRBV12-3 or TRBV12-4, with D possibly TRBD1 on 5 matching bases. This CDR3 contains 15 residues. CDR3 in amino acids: CAISESPRLGAEAFF. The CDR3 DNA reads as TGTGCCATCAGTGAGTCTCCGCGTTTGGGGGCTGAAGCTTTCTTT.

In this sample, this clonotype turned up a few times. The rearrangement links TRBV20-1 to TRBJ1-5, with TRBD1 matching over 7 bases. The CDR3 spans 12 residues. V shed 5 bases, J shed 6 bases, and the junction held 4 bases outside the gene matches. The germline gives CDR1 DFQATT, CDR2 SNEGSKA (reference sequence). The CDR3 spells CSAYRGGQPQHF. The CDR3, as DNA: TGCAGTGCTTACAGGGGAGGTCAGCCCCAGCATTTT.

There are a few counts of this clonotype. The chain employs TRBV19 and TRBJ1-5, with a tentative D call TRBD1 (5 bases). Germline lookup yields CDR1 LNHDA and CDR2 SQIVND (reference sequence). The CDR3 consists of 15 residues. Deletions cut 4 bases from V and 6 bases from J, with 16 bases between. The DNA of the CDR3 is TGTGCCAGTAGTAGCCCTCACAGGTCCTTTCAGCCCCAGCATTTT. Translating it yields CASSSPHRSFQPQHF.

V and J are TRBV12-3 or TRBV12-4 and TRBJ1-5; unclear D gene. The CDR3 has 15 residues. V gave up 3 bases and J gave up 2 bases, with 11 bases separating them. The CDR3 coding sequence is TGTGCCAGCAGTTTTGGTGGGTCAGGCAATCAGCCCCAGCATTTT. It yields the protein CASSFGGSGNQPQHF.

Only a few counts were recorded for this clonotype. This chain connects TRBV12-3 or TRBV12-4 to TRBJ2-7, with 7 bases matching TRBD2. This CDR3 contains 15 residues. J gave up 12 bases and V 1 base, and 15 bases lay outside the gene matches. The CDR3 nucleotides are TGTGCCAGCAGTTTAGATAGGCCCAGATTGGGCGGGGGGTACTTC. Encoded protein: CASSLDRPRLGGGYF.

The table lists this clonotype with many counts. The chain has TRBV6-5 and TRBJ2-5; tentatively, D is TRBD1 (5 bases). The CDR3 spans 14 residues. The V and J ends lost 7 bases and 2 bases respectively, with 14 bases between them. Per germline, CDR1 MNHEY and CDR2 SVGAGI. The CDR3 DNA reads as TGTGCCAGCACGTACGACAGATTACAAGAGACCCAGTACTTC. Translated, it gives CASTYDRLQETQYF.

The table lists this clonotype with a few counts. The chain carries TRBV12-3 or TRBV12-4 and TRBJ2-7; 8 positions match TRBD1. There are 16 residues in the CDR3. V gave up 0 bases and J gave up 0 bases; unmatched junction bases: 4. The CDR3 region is CASSLAGGTGSYEQYF. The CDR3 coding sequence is TGTGCCAGCAGTTTAGCGGGCGGGACAGGCTCCTACGAGCAGTACTTC.

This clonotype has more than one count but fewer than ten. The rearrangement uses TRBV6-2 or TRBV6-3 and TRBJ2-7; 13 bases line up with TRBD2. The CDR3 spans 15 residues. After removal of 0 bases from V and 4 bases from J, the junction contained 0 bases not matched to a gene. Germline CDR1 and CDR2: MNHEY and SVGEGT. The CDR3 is CASSYSTSGRYEQYF. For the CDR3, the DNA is TGTGCCAGCAGTTACTCGACTAGCGGGAGGTACGAGCAGTACTTC.

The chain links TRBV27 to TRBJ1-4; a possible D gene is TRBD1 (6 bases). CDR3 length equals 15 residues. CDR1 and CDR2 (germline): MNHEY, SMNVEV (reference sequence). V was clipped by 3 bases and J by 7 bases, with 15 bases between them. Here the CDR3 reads CASSLMGGPFEKLFF. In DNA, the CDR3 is TGTGCCAGCAGTTTGATGGGGGGCCCGTTTGAAAAACTGTTTTTT.